The 21 T cell receptor beta chains below come from one sample, sequenced in a study of cytotoxic CD8 clonotypes in ibrutinib-treated CLL. This table comes from immunoSEQ multiplex PCR, and its TCRdb copy is limited to in-frame clones, with some not included. This sample has fewer than 40,000 clones, with approximately 71% found just once. Material: PBMCs, obtained at disease progression, from a patient treated with ibrutinib. These receptors were taken from a human donor with chronic lymphocytic leukemia.

V usage is TRBV6-1 and J usage is TRBJ2-2; D is uncertain. V was shortened by 2 bases and J by 7 bases, with 8 bases between the two germline ends. This CDR3 is 13 amino acids long. Germline lookup yields CDR1 MNHNS and CDR2 SASEGT. The CDR3 spells CASSEFPSGELFF. The CDR3 bases are TGTGCCAGCAGTGAATTCCCCAGCGGGGAGCTGTTTTTT.

This clone has more than one count but fewer than ten. This chain links TRBV5-1 with TRBJ2-2; no clear D. V dropped 2 bases and J dropped 0 bases, with 8 bases sitting between them. The germline V gene encodes CDR1 SGHRS and CDR2 YFSETQ. This CDR3 comprises 15 residues. DNA for the CDR3: TGCGCCAGCAGCTTCTTCGGCCCGAACACCGGGGAGCTGTTTTTT. Encoded protein: CASSFFGPNTGELFF.

The V call is TRBV10-3, the J call TRBJ1-1; D not resolved. The germline V gene encodes CDR1 ENHRY and CDR2 SYGVKD. The germline V and J ends were trimmed by 4 bases and 4 bases, with 10 bases remaining between them. CDR3 length: 13 amino acids. This chain's CDR3 is CAISGPGGTEAFF. The CDR3 DNA is TGTGCCATCAGTGGGCCGGGTGGCACTGAAGCTTTCTTT.

The genes are TRBV11-2 and TRBJ2-7, with a tentative D call TRBD1 (6 bases). Trimming took off 5 bases at V and 3 bases at J, with 11 bases between the two ends. This CDR3 has 13 amino acids. Per germline, CDR1 SGHAT and CDR2 FQNNGV. The CDR3 here is CASSRRGIYEQYF. In DNA, the CDR3 is TGTGCCAGCAGCCGAAGGGGGATCTACGAGCAGTACTTC.

The V call is TRBV4-2, the J call TRBJ2-7, with D perhaps matching TRBD2 (6 bases). This CDR3 spans 13 amino acids. Deletions cut 5 bases from V and 2 bases from J, with 10 bases between. CDR1 and CDR2 from the germline V gene are LGHNA and YNFKEQ. CDR3 bases: TGTGCCAGCAGCACCGCGGGGACCTACGAGCAGTACTTC. It codes for CASSTAGTYEQYF.

This clone is categorized as medium-sized. The V gene is TRBV7-9, the J gene TRBJ1-2, with D unresolved. CDR1 and CDR2 (germline): SEHNR, FQNEAQ (reference sequence). V lost 5 bases and J lost 3, with 16 bases in between. CDR3 length equals 15 residues. The CDR3 spells CASSPGGLTDYGYTF. As DNA, the CDR3 is TGTGCCAGCAGCCCAGGAGGGCTTACAGACTATGGCTACACCTTC.

This clone was detected only once. The CDR3 region is CASSRTRENTEAFF. CDR3 coding DNA: TGTGCCAGCAGCCGTACCCGGGAGAACACTGAAGCTTTCTTT. The gene calls are TRBV5-6 and TRBJ1-1; D remains ambiguous. Per germline, CDR1 SGHDT and CDR2 YYEEEE. Trimming removed 4 bases from V and 1 base from J, with 11 bases in between. This CDR3 is built from 14 residues.

The rearrangement joins TRBV7-8 to TRBJ2-2; D unclear. V was trimmed by 5 bases and J by 6 bases, leaving 10 bases between them. The CDR3 has 13 residues. CDR1 is SGHVS and CDR2 is FQNEAQ in the germline V gene. The CDR3 loop is CASSPREAGELFF. CDR3 DNA: TGTGCCAGCAGCCCCCGCGAGGCCGGGGAGCTGTTTTTT. The full variable domain, with the rest looked up from reference TRBV7-8 and TRBJ2-2, is GAGVSQSPRYKVAKRGQDVALRCDPISGHVSLFWYQQALGQGPEFLTYFQNEAQLDKSGLPSDRFFAERPEGSVSTLKIQRTQQEDSAVYLCASSPREAGELFFGEGSRLTVL.

Only one count was recorded for this clone. This sequence joins TRBV6-5 and TRBJ2-7; D gene ambiguous. Germline V gives CDR1 MNHEY, CDR2 SVGAGI. The CDR3 contains 14 residues. Trimming stripped 6 bases from V and 0 bases from J, with 12 bases between. The CDR3 bases are TGTGCCAGCAGCATGACAAGTGTCTCCTACGAGCAGTACTTC. Translated, it gives CASSMTSVSYEQYF.

V usage is TRBV20-1 and J usage is TRBJ2-1; D unclear. The CDR3 consists of 11 residues. Germline CDR1 reads DFQATT; CDR2 reads SNEGSKA (reference sequence). Trimming removed 3 bases at V and 9 bases at J, with 9 bases between. The CDR3 coding sequence is TGCAGTGCTAGCCGGACGGGTGAGCAGTTCTTC. Amino acids: CSASRTGEQFF.

The genes are TRBV27 and TRBJ2-6; TRBD2 is a possible D gene (7 bases). Trimming removed 6 bases from V and 10 bases from J, with 16 bases in between. Germline V gene lookup returns CDR1 MNHEY and CDR2 SMNVEV (reference sequence). The CDR3 has 14 amino acids. Written as DNA, the CDR3 is TGTGCCAGCAGCCTTTCGGAGGGGGGGAACGTCCTGACTTTC. Translating it yields CASSLSEGGNVLTF.

The rearrangement links TRBV7-6 to TRBJ1-2; the D gene is possibly TRBD1 (5 bases). V was pared by 5 bases and J by 4 bases, with 11 bases between. The CDR3 covers 13 residues. The germline gives CDR1 SGHVS, CDR2 FNYEAQ. CDR3 loop: CASSPRGGYGYTF. The DNA for the CDR3 is TGTGCCAGCAGCCCAAGGGGTGGCTATGGCTACACCTTC.

This clone was picked up a small number of times. The rearrangement uses TRBV19 and TRBJ1-1, with 9 bases that match TRBD1. Germline V CDR1 and CDR2: LNHDA, SQIVND (reference sequence). CDR3 length equals 16 residues. The junction had 9 bases not matched to a gene; V was cut back by 5 bases and J by 2 bases. CDR3: CASSPDRGISNTEAFF. CDR3 DNA: TGTGCCAGTAGTCCGGACAGGGGTATTTCAAACACTGAAGCTTTCTTT.

The chain uses TRBV5-1 and TRBJ2-1; 10 nucleotides line up with TRBD2. Germline V gene data show CDR1 as SGHRS and CDR2 as YFSETQ. This CDR3 is built from 18 residues. V was clipped by 0 bases and J by 1 base; unmatched bases: 7. The CDR3 DNA reads as TGCGCCAGCAGCTTGGGAGCAGCGGGAGGGCTTTCCTACAATGAGCAGTTCTTC. This gives the protein CASSLGAAGGLSYNEQFF.

This clone was counted a single time. The chain recombines TRBV2 with TRBJ2-3; D is ambiguous. The germline V and J ends were trimmed by 9 bases and 3 bases, with 7 bases remaining between them. The germline V gene has CDR1 SNHLY and CDR2 FYNNEI. The CDR3 spans 11 residues. The CDR3 is CARDKTDTQYF. The CDR3 DNA follows: TGTGCCAGAGATAAGACAGATACGCAGTATTTT.

The chain uses TRBV5-6 and TRBJ1-2, with a weak D call TRBD1 (5 bases). Germline V CDR1 and CDR2: SGHDT, YYEEEE. The CDR3 spans 14 residues. The V end was cut by 4 bases, the J end by 3 bases, with 13 bases between. CDR3 nucleotide sequence: TGTGCCAGCAGCGGGACTTCACCCTACTATGGCTACACCTTC. As protein: CASSGTSPYYGYTF.

This clone appeared a few times. This chain connects TRBV7-9 to TRBJ2-3, with D maybe TRBD2 (5 bases). The CDR3 covers 15 residues. Trimming removed 2 bases at V and 5 bases at J, with 14 bases between. CDR1 and CDR2 (germline): SEHNR, FQNEAQ (reference sequence). This CDR3 reads CASSLRGPSGDTQYF. CDR3 sequence (DNA): TGTGCCAGCAGCTTACGAGGGCCCTCAGGAGATACGCAGTATTTT.

The chain is built from TRBV2 and TRBJ2-3; 8 nucleotides agree with TRBD2. Germline V gene sequence: CDR1 SNHLY, CDR2 FYNNEI. V gave up 7 bases and J gave up 5 bases; unmatched junction bases: 11. The CDR3 has 15 amino acids. The CDR3, as DNA: TGTGCCAGCACTTCCGAAGTAGCGGGACAAGATACGCAGTATTTT. This codes for CASTSEVAGQDTQYF.

The chain links TRBV4-1 to TRBJ1-3; 8 bases align to TRBD1. Germline V gene lookup returns CDR1 MGHRA and CDR2 YSYEKL. This CDR3 comprises 18 residues. Losses at the gene ends were 4 bases for V and 5 bases for J; bases not matched to a gene: 16. CDR3 in DNA: TGCGCCAGCAGCCCATCTTGGAAAGAAGGACAGGGAAGAAACACCATATATTTT. Amino acid sequence: CASSPSWKEGQGRNTIYF.

This chain links TRBV11-3 with TRBJ2-1; D is ambiguous. This CDR3 has 12 residues. Germline CDR1 and CDR2: SGHNT and YENEEA. Deletions cut 5 bases from V and 8 bases from J, with 10 bases between. CDR3: CASSPDWYEQFF. CDR3 nucleotide sequence: TGTGCCAGCAGCCCCGATTGGTATGAGCAGTTCTTC.

J is TRBJ1-1 and V is TRBV5-6; 8 bases are shared with TRBD1. The V gene end was trimmed by 2 bases and the J gene end by 4 bases; junction bases not matched to a gene: 7. The CDR3 sequence is 15 residues long. Germline CDR1 is SGHDT and CDR2 is YYEEEE. The CDR3 nucleotides are TGTGCCAGCAGCTTCCGGGACAGGCTGCGCACTGAAGCTTTCTTT. It codes for CASSFRDRLRTEAFF.